This T cell receptor (beta chain) appears in the sequencing data of a study of T cell responses to AZD1222 COVID-19 vaccine. Clones were read by immunoSEQ multiplex PCR, and TCRdb kept only the in-frame ones, dropping some. The sample holds some 86,000 clones, 70% to 80% seen once. CDR1 SGHAT and CDR2 FQNNGV come from the germline V gene. This CDR3 contains 14 residues. The ends were cut back, 2 bases at V and 6 bases at J, with 13 bases in the middle. The chain joins TRBV11-2 to TRBJ2-5; perhaps TRBD1 as D (5 bases). The receptor's source is an adult in good health. Material: peripheral blood, obtained on day 0 of AZD1222 vaccination. The CDR3 nucleotides are TGTGCCAGCAGCTTAATGGGGCCGGGCCAGACCCAGTACTTC. This sequence encodes CASSLMGPGQTQYF.